These T cell receptor beta chains were read from a single sample in a study of glioma-infiltrating T cells after dendritic cell vaccination. TCRdb's copy holds only in-frame clones and misses some; the assay was immunoSEQ multiplex PCR. This table holds 9,500 to 12,000 clones, roughly 86% found once. Here the sequenced sample was blood, taken after dendritic cell vaccination. The receptor set was obtained from a human donor with glioblastoma. Both conserved end residues are part of each CDR3. The D gene is left open where the match is weak. Some rows have no size entry. The others give once, few or many, or a class for an expanded clone.

clone size	V gene	J gene	D gene	CDR3 protein	CDR3 DNA
NA	TRBV10-3	TRBJ2-3	NA	CAISVDVYTQYF	TGTGCCATCAGCGTAGATGTCTATACGCAGTATTTT
NA	TRBV7-8	TRBJ2-2	NA	CASSLVGGLRLFF	TGTGCCAGCAGCTTAGTCGGGGGGCTTCGGCTGTTTTTT
NA	TRBV5-1	TRBJ1-2	TRBD1	CASSLASGQGGGYTF	TGCGCCAGCAGCTTGGCCTCAGGACAGGGGGGTGGCTACACCTTC
NA	TRBV9	TRBJ2-7	TRBD2	CASSVSSLAGVGEQYF	TGTGCCAGCAGCGTATCTAGTCTAGCGGGAGTTGGCGAGCAGTACTTC
NA	TRBV18	TRBJ2-5	TRBD1	CASSPLHSGTAQETQYF	TGTGCCAGCTCACCACTTCACTCCGGGACAGCACAAGAGACCCAGTACTTC
NA	TRBV6-5	TRBJ1-1	TRBD1	CASSYSTGATEAFF	TGTGCCAGCAGTTACTCGACAGGGGCCACTGAAGCTTTCTTT
few	TRBV9	TRBJ2-3	TRBD2	CASSPLAGVDTDTQYF	TGTGCCAGCAGCCCCCTAGCGGGGGTTGACACAGATACGCAGTATTTT
NA	TRBV11-2	TRBJ2-2	NA	CASSLDLALRTGELFF	TGTGCCAGCAGCTTAGATTTAGCCCTGCGTACCGGGGAGCTGTTTTTT
NA	TRBV19	TRBJ1-2	TRBD1	CASSIKGDRAGYTF	TGTGCCAGTAGTATAAAAGGGGACAGGGCTGGCTACACCTTC
NA	TRBV7-2	TRBJ1-3	NA	CASSRGGNTIYF	TGTGCCAGCAGCCGCGGCGGAAACACCATATATTTT
NA	TRBV27	TRBJ2-2	TRBD2	CASSFAGGLTGELFF	TGTGCCAGCAGTTTTGCGGGAGGGCTCACCGGGGAGCTGTTTTTT
NA	TRBV28	TRBJ2-1	NA	CASSLWAAYNEQFF	TGTGCCAGCAGTTTATGGGCTGCTTACAATGAGCAGTTCTTC
NA	TRBV5-4	TRBJ2-1	TRBD2	CASRKEGTSGYNEQFF	TGTGCCAGCCGGAAAGAAGGGACTAGCGGATACAATGAGCAGTTCTTC
NA	TRBV19	TRBJ1-2	NA	CASSNPAGPQFGYTF	TGTGCCAGTAGTAATCCAGCAGGGCCTCAGTTTGGCTACACCTTC
NA	TRBV6-4	TRBJ2-2	NA	CASSAGDTGELFF	TGTGCCAGCAGTGCAGGGGACACCGGGGAGCTGTTTTTT
NA	TRBV9	TRBJ2-5	TRBD2	CASSVGLAGGPGQETQYF	TGTGCCAGCAGCGTAGGGCTAGCGGGAGGGCCGGGTCAAGAGACCCAGTACTTC
NA	TRBV9	TRBJ2-2	NA	CASSATAANTGELFF	TGTGCCAGCAGCGCGACAGCTGCGAACACCGGGGAGCTGTTTTTT
NA	TRBV18	TRBJ2-7	NA	CASSQGQGYEQYF	TGTGCCAGCTCCCAGGGACAAGGTTACGAGCAGTACTTC
NA	TRBV7-2	TRBJ1-2	TRBD1	CASSSGGAGGYTF	TGTGCCAGCAGCTCAGGGGGTGCTGGTGGCTACACCTTC
NA	TRBV18	TRBJ2-3	TRBD2	CASSTTSGRGLDTQYF	TGTGCCAGCTCAACGACTAGCGGGAGAGGTTTAGATACGCAGTATTTT
NA	TRBV7-8	TRBJ2-6	TRBD1	CASSGDRGPGGANVLTF	TGTGCCAGCAGCGGGGACAGGGGGCCGGGTGGGGCCAACGTCCTGACTTTC
few	TRBV5-1	TRBJ2-7	NA	CASSIATSSYEQYF	TGCGCCAGCAGCATAGCAACGAGCTCCTACGAGCAGTACTTC
NA	TRBV5-6	TRBJ1-2	NA	CASSWGGDGYTF	TGTGCCAGCAGCTGGGGAGGGGATGGCTACACCTTC
NA	TRBV4-3	TRBJ2-7	TRBD2	CASSQEGTSGFSYEQYF	TGCGCCAGCAGCCAAGAAGGGACTAGCGGGTTCTCCTACGAGCAGTACTTC
once	TRBV5-1	TRBJ2-5	NA	CASSFSHRGGETQYF	TGCGCCAGCAGCTTTAGCCACAGGGGGGGAGAGACCCAGTACTTC
NA	TRBV27	TRBJ2-7	NA	CASSLTGAYEQYF	TGTGCCAGCAGTTTAACGGGGGCCTACGAGCAGTACTTC
NA	TRBV5-1	TRBJ1-2	NA	CASSPTGTYGYTF	TGCGCCAGCAGCCCAACAGGGACCTATGGCTACACCTTC
once	TRBV11-2	TRBJ1-2	TRBD1	CASSLVAGGYGYTF	TGTGCCAGCAGCTTAGTGGCAGGGGGATATGGCTACACCTTC
NA	TRBV6-5	TRBJ2-7	TRBD1	CASRPGQGSYEQYF	TGTGCCAGCAGGCCGGGACAGGGTAGCTACGAGCAGTACTTC
NA	TRBV19	TRBJ2-7	TRBD1	CASSIGAGTETSYEQYF	TGTGCCAGTAGTATAGGCGCCGGGACAGAAACATCCTACGAGCAGTACTTC
NA	TRBV7-9	TRBJ1-3	TRBD1	CASSYFGQAPGNTIYF	TGTGCCAGCAGCTACTTCGGACAGGCACCTGGAAACACCATATATTTT
NA	TRBV6-1	TRBJ2-5	NA	CASTPSAGVMAQYF	TGTGCCAGCACCCCGAGCGCAGGGGTTATGGCCCAGTACTTC
NA	TRBV7-6	TRBJ2-2	NA	CASSVYNTGELFF	TGTGCCAGCAGCGTATATAACACCGGGGAGCTGTTTTTT
NA	TRBV27	TRBJ2-1	NA	CASSLSWTTEQFF	TGTGCCAGCAGTTTATCGTGGACTACTGAGCAGTTCTTC
NA	TRBV7-2	TRBJ1-2	NA	CASSLFEGNYGYTF	TGTGCCAGCAGCTTATTTGAGGGAAACTATGGCTACACCTTC
NA	TRBV5-6	TRBJ2-5	TRBD2	CASSSRTSGRVTQYF	TGTGCCAGCAGCTCCCGGACTAGCGGGAGGGTGACCCAGTACTTC
few	TRBV5-6	TRBJ1-2	NA	CASSLGRGNTYTF	TGTGCCAGCAGCTTGGGTAGGGGGAATACCTACACCTTC
NA	TRBV7-8	TRBJ1-1	NA	CASSLGGSEAFF	TGTGCCAGCAGCTTAGGAGGGTCTGAAGCTTTCTTT
NA	TRBV6-4	TRBJ2-2	TRBD2	CASSETSGSTGELFF	TGTGCCAGCAGTGAGACTAGCGGGAGCACCGGGGAGCTGTTTTTT
NA	TRBV5-5	TRBJ2-2	NA	CASSLTVARVNTGELFF	TGTGCCAGCAGCTTGACGGTTGCAAGAGTGAACACCGGGGAGCTGTTTTTT
NA	TRBV10-3	TRBJ2-1	TRBD2	CAISESVAGDNEQFF	TGTGCCATCAGTGAGTCCGTAGCGGGAGACAATGAGCAGTTCTTC